Below, 22 T cell receptor beta chains from the same sample are listed, as sequenced in a study of blood T cell repertoires in COVID-19. Sequencing was performed with immunoSEQ multiplex PCR; in TCRdb, only in-frame clones are kept and a portion is missing. The sample has about 160,000 clones; approximately 91% are singletons. The sequencing sample was made of peripheral blood. All receptors come from a man aged 50 to 60 with acute or convalescent COVID-19.

The rearrangement links TRBV2 to TRBJ1-3; weak D call: TRBD1 (6 bases). Trimming pared 8 bases from V and 4 bases from J, leaving 15 bases between. There are 14 residues in the CDR3. The V gene's germline CDR1 is SNHLY and CDR2 FYNNEI. CDR3 DNA: TGTGCCAGCCGGACAGACCGGTCGGGAAACACCATATATTTT. This sequence encodes CASRTDRSGNTIYF. Together with reference TRBV2 and TRBJ1-3, the CDR3 gives the full variable domain: EPEVTQTPSHQVTQMGQEVILRCVPISNHLYFYWYRQILGQKVEFLVSFYNNEISEKSEIFDDQFSVERPDGSNFTLKIRSTKLEDSAMYFCASRTDRSGNTIYFGEGSWLTVV.

The chain recombines TRBV30 with TRBJ2-5, with D possibly TRBD1 on 5 matching bases. CDR1 is GTSNPN and CDR2 is SVGIG in the germline V gene (reference sequence). V was cut by 3 bases and J by 1 base, with 12 bases left in between. This CDR3 has 14 amino acids. Here the CDR3 reads CAWSPGAVQETQYF. CDR3 bases: TGTGCCTGGAGCCCTGGGGCGGTCCAAGAGACCCAGTACTTC.

This clone was observed a single time. This sequence joins TRBV4-3 and TRBJ1-4; 10 nucleotides match TRBD1. This CDR3 region has 18 residues. CDR1 is LGHNA and CDR2 is YSLEER in the germline V gene. With V trimmed by 2 bases and J by 7 bases, 13 bases remained unmatched. This CDR3 reads CASSQTTGGLGDGEKLFF. CDR3 DNA sequence: TGCGCCAGCAGCCAAACGACAGGGGGCCTAGGTGACGGTGAAAAACTGTTTTTT.

The chain links TRBV7-2 to TRBJ2-1; D might be TRBD1 (6 bases). Germline V CDR1 and CDR2: SGHTA, FQGNSA. The ends were cut back, 4 bases at V and 0 bases at J, with 10 bases in the middle. The CDR3 runs 15 residues. CDR3 residues: CASSSRGSSYNEQFF. The CDR3 region has the DNA TGTGCCAGCAGCTCTAGGGGGAGCTCCTACAATGAGCAGTTCTTC.

This clone was seen only once. The chain recombines TRBV5-6 with TRBJ2-2, with 11 bases matching TRBD1. There are 17 residues in the CDR3. Germline values: CDR1 SGHDT, CDR2 YYEEEE. J was trimmed by 6 bases and V by 2 bases; bases with no gene match: 9. CDR3 region: CASSFVTWDRGAGELFF. CDR3 sequence (DNA): TGTGCCAGCAGCTTTGTCACTTGGGACAGGGGGGCCGGGGAGCTGTTTTTT.

This rearrangement joins TRBV6-6 to TRBJ2-5; 8 bases fit TRBD2. In germline, CDR1 is MNHNY, CDR2 SVGAGI (reference sequence). The CDR3 loop spans 15 amino acids. The V and J ends lost 5 bases and 0 bases, in that order; junction bases with no gene match: 5. The CDR3 sequence is CASSVERGHQETQYF. The CDR3 DNA is TGTGCCAGCAGTGTCGAGCGGGGGCACCAAGAGACCCAGTACTTC.

The gene calls are TRBV7-9 and TRBJ2-5; 8 positions agree with TRBD1. The junction had 11 bases not matched to a gene; V was cut back by 3 bases and J by 5 bases. The CDR3 consists of 16 residues. Germline-derived CDR1 and CDR2 are SEHNR and FQNEAQ (reference sequence). The CDR3 sequence: CASSFWQGADAETQYF. For the CDR3, the DNA is TGTGCCAGCAGCTTCTGGCAGGGGGCAGATGCTGAGACCCAGTACTTC.

The chain uses TRBV4-2 and TRBJ1-6, with 7 bases lining up with TRBD1. Unmatched junction bases numbered 2, after V lost 0 bases and J lost 0 bases. Per the germline V gene, CDR1 is LGHNA and CDR2 is YNFKEQ. CDR3 length equals 17 residues. CDR3 bases: TGTGCCAGCAGCCAAGAGGGACAGAGCTCCTATAATTCACCCCTCCACTTT. This translates into CASSQEGQSSYNSPLHF.

The J gene is TRBJ2-3, the V gene TRBV19; possible D gene TRBD2, 6 bases. CDR3 length: 13 residues. Trimming took 9 bases from V and 6 from J, leaving 16 bases between them. The germline V gene encodes CDR1 LNHDA and CDR2 SQIVND (reference sequence). CDR3 coding DNA: TGTGCCAGCGGGCGACTAGGCGGTGATACGCAGTATTTT. Protein product: CASGRLGGDTQYF.

In its sample, this clone was seen once. This rearrangement joins TRBV7-2 to TRBJ2-5, with unresolved D. Trimming stripped 1 base from V and 5 bases from J, with 14 bases between. Per germline, CDR1 SGHTA and CDR2 FQGNSA. CDR3 length: 15 residues. For the CDR3, the DNA is TGTGCCAGCAGCTTAGTAGTAGCTGCCCCGGAGACCCAGTACTTC. The encoded protein is CASSLVVAAPETQYF.

This clone was seen more than once but under ten times. The chain carries TRBV5-1 and TRBJ2-5; D not certain. Germline V gives CDR1 SGHRS, CDR2 YFSETQ. V lost 0 bases and J 2 bases, leaving 5 bases between the germline ends. The CDR3 covers 13 residues. CDR3 nucleotide sequence: TGCGCCAGCAGCTTGGCCCCTCAAGAGACCCAGTACTTC. Its protein is CASSLAPQETQYF.

The genes are TRBV10-3 and TRBJ1-3; the D is unclear. This CDR3 has 11 amino acids. Germline lookup yields CDR1 ENHRY and CDR2 SYGVKD. V lost 8 bases to trimming and J lost 2 bases, with 4 bases between them. CDR3 region: CAISAGNTIYF. DNA of the CDR3: TGTGCCATCTCCGCTGGAAACACCATATATTTT.

The chain joins TRBV19 to TRBJ2-6; no definite D call. Trimming stripped 3 bases from V and 0 bases from J, with 9 bases between. The CDR3 spans 16 residues. Germline CDR1 reads LNHDA; CDR2 reads SQIVND (reference sequence). The CDR3 DNA sequence: TGTGCCAGTAGTATCTCTATCAACTCTGGGGCCAACGTCCTGACTTTC. It codes for CASSISINSGANVLTF.

In its sample, this clone was seen a few times. The CDR3 reads CASSYSIGGPGELFF. Here the CDR3 DNA reads TGTGCCAGCAGTTACTCGATTGGTGGGCCCGGGGAGCTGTTTTTT. This sequence joins TRBV6-5 and TRBJ2-2, with D hard to call. CDR1 MNHEY and CDR2 SVGAGI come from the germline V gene. This CDR3 has 15 residues. Trimming stripped 0 bases from V and 6 bases from J, with 11 bases between.

This clone came up a few times. V usage is TRBV27 and J usage is TRBJ1-1; TRBD1 matches at 7 bases. V lost 7 bases and J lost 0; bases outside the gene matches: 5. CDR3 length: 14 residues. Germline lookup yields CDR1 MNHEY and CDR2 SMNVEV (reference sequence). CDR3: CASKRGQMNTEAFF. CDR3 DNA: TGTGCCAGCAAAAGGGGACAGATGAACACTGAAGCTTTCTTT.

The chain has TRBV5-1 and TRBJ1-5; the match to TRBD1 covers 9 bases. CDR1 SGHRS and CDR2 YFSETQ come from the germline V gene. CDR3 length: 15 amino acids. After removal of 2 bases from V and 6 bases from J, the junction contained 6 bases not matched to a gene. The chain's CDR3 is CASSFTGGAGQPQHF. As DNA, the CDR3 is TGCGCCAGCAGCTTCACAGGGGGCGCGGGTCAGCCCCAGCATTTT.

The chain recombines TRBV3-1 (or the pseudogene TRBV3-2) with TRBJ2-7; 8 bases map to TRBD1. CDR1 is LGHDT, CDR2 YNNKEL, per germline (reference sequence). The CDR3 loop spans 16 amino acids. Unmatched junction bases numbered 13, after V lost 4 bases and J lost 5 bases. CDR3 nucleotide sequence: TGTGCCAGCAGCCGTCCCGCACGAGGACAGGGTAACGAGCAGTACTTC. This sequence encodes CASSRPARGQGNEQYF.

This rearrangement joins TRBV5-1 to TRBJ2-5, with 12 bases aligning to TRBD2. J gave up 2 bases and V 7 bases, and 6 bases lay outside the gene matches. Germline CDR1 SGHRS, CDR2 YFSETQ. The CDR3 sequence is 15 residues long. CDR3 residues: CASARTSGNQETQYF. Written as DNA, the CDR3 is TGCGCCAGCGCTAGGACTAGCGGGAATCAAGAGACCCAGTACTTC.

The chain combines TRBV27 with TRBJ2-1; D is possibly TRBD2 (6 bases). CDR1 MNHEY and CDR2 SMNVEV come from the germline V gene (reference sequence). Deletions cut 4 bases from V and 0 bases from J, with 10 bases between. CDR3 length: 15 residues. CDR3 in amino acids: CASSYSGSSYNEQFF. The CDR3 DNA reads as TGTGCCAGCAGTTATAGCGGTAGCTCCTACAATGAGCAGTTCTTC.

V gene TRBV6-5 combines with J gene TRBJ2-5; TRBD2 agrees at 8 bases. Germline V gene data show CDR1 as MNHEY and CDR2 as SVGAGI. The CDR3 length is 14 residues. V lost 0 bases, J lost 6 bases, and 3 bases stayed unmatched. The CDR3 DNA sequence: TGTGCCAGCAGTTACTCGGCGGGAGGCCAGACCCAGTACTTC. As protein: CASSYSAGGQTQYF.

This chain connects TRBV5-8 to TRBJ1-2; TRBD1 matches 8 bases. The CDR3 loop spans 17 amino acids. CDR1 is SGHTS, CDR2 YDEGEE, per germline. V was clipped by 4 bases and J by 1 base; unmatched bases: 12. CDR3 bases: TGTGCCAGCAGCCCGGACGACAGGGGATATAGTAACTATGGCTACACCTTC. It specifies CASSPDDRGYSNYGYTF.

The rearrangement links TRBV10-2 to TRBJ2-7, with 8 nucleotides matching TRBD1. The J segment lost 2 bases and the V segment lost 5 bases, leaving 8 bases of the junction unmatched. The CDR3 is 15 amino acids. Germline V gives CDR1 WSHSY, CDR2 SAAADI. CDR3 nucleotide sequence: TGCGCCAGCAGTCCGGGGACAGGAGTGGCCTACGAGCAGTACGTC. Translating it yields CASSPGTGVAYEQYV.